This T cell receptor (beta chain) is drawn from a study of T cell responses to AZD1222 COVID-19 vaccine. Study results and limitations: Just six people given AZD1222 tested seropositive at baseline. An increase in Spike-specific TCR breadth and depth was observed after two AZD1222 doses.

Details on this clone: Its antigen is currently unknown.

Sequenced by immunoSEQ multiplex PCR; TCRdb stores in-frame clones only, minus some. The sample gives 200,000 or so clones, approximately 92% of which show up once; roughly 10% is in the top ten. This CDR3 has 15 amino acids. CDR1 and CDR2 (germline): MNHNS, SASEGT. The germline V and J ends were trimmed by 2 bases and 4 bases, with 9 bases remaining between them. The sample consisted of peripheral blood, taken on day 0 of AZD1222 vaccination. V usage is TRBV6-1 and J usage is TRBJ1-6; maybe TRBD1 (6 bases). The TCR was taken from an adult in good health. The CDR3 bases are TGTGCCAGCAGTGAAACGGGACATTATAATTCACCCCTCCACTTT. Protein sequence: CASSETGHYNSPLHF.